Listed below are T cell receptor beta chains from one sample, sequenced in a study of blood T cell repertoires in COVID-19. Here immunoSEQ multiplex PCR was the method, and the copy in TCRdb shows in-frame clones only, minus some. The table has about 160,000 clones, more than 75% seen once; the top ten hold 0.8% to 1.2%. Sequenced input: peripheral blood. All receptors derive from a man between 40 and 49 years old with acute or convalescent COVID-19. Both conserved end residues are part of each CDR3. A D gene is named only where the DNA matches it firmly. Clone size is given for some rows only: seen once, a few or many times, or a class if the clone is expanded.

J gene	V gene	D gene	clone size	CDR3 DNA	CDR3 protein
TRBJ1-6	TRBV2	.	.	TGTGCCAGCAGTGAAGGACTACGTTCACCCCTCCACTTT	CASSEGLRSPLHF
TRBJ1-4	TRBV3-1/TRBV3-2	.	.	TGTGCCAGCAGCCCCTGGGGCGACTCAACTAATGAAAAACTGTTTTTT	CASSPWGDSTNEKLFF
TRBJ1-6	TRBV7-9	TRBD1	.	TGTGCCAGCAGCTGGGGACAGGGCTATAATTCACCCCTCCACTTT	CASSWGQGYNSPLHF
TRBJ2-5	TRBV5-1	.	.	TGCGCCAGCAGCTTGTCAGGGTCGCAAGAGACCCAGTACTTC	CASSLSGSQETQYF
TRBJ2-2	TRBV7-3	.	.	TGTGCCAGCAGCCTAAACCCCCAGGGCGCGAACACCGGGGAGCTGTTTTTT	CASSLNPQGANTGELFF
TRBJ2-1	TRBV6-2/TRBV6-3	.	.	TGTGCCAGCAGTTATAGGTCCGCTAGCGTAATAAACAATGAGCTGTTCTTC	CASSYRSASVINNELFF
TRBJ1-1	TRBV6-5	.	once	TGTGCCAGCAGTTACAGGGGGAACACTGAAGCTTTCTTT	CASSYRGNTEAFF
TRBJ1-1	TRBV6-5	.	.	TGTGCCAGCAGTCAGGGGTCTGAAGCTTTCTTT	CASSQGSEAFF
TRBJ2-7	TRBV28	TRBD1	.	TGTGCCAGCAGCGGGACAGGACTTTACGGGCAGTACTTC	CASSGTGLYGQYF
TRBJ2-7	TRBV4-2	.	.	TGTGCCAGCAGCCAAGGCTTGCAGATATACGAGCAGTACTTC	CASSQGLQIYEQYF
TRBJ2-2	TRBV19	TRBD1	.	TGTGCCAGTAGTAAGCGACAGGGGGCCAACACCGGGGAGCTGTTTTTT	CASSKRQGANTGELFF